This T cell receptor beta chain was sequenced for a study of patients and donors after allogeneic stem cell transplantation. The CDR3 length is 10 residues. Germline V CDR1 and CDR2: SQVTM, ANQGSEA. Trimming took off 5 bases at V and 5 bases at J, with 7 bases between the two ends. TCRdb independently ran MiXCR on the RT-PCR reads; one entry per CDR3 protein. The table includes 400,000 to 450,000 distinct CDR3 sequences, around 15% detected once. This sequence joins TRBV29-1 and TRBJ2-7; weak D call: TRBD1 (5 bases). Sequenced: blood, either unsorted or a sorted T cell fraction (not recorded which). This clonotype was obtained from a human donor who was either an allogeneic HSCT recipient or a stem cell or donor lymphocyte infusion donor (not recorded which). It is not recorded whose cells these are; they may come from a transplant donor. CDR3 DNA sequence: TGCAGCGTTCTCAGGGACGAGCAGTACTTC. Its translation: CSVLRDEQYF.